This T cell receptor (beta chain) was profiled in a study of shared clonotypes between healthy human individuals. Each subset's genomic DNA was split evenly across several immunoSEQ plates. Ten immunoSEQ deep assay plates served to sequence unsorted PBMC DNA. The assay was immunoSEQ multiplex PCR, and TCRdb's table has in-frame clones only and misses some. Here the sample spans roughly 500,000 clones, about 82% being singletons. J was trimmed by 6 bases and V by 3 bases; bases with no gene match: 9. The CDR3 is 17 residues long. Germline loops: CDR1 SEHNR, CDR2 FQNEAQ (reference sequence). This sequence joins TRBV7-9 and TRBJ2-3; 13 nucleotides line up with TRBD2. Sequences were obtained from PBMCs. The clonotype comes from a woman aged 40 to 50 in good health. Some clones in this sample may be carry-over from other donors' samples. The CDR3 protein is CASSFSGTSGTMDTQYF. The CDR3 DNA sequence: TGTGCCAGCAGCTTTTCCGGGACTAGCGGGACAATGGATACGCAGTATTTT.